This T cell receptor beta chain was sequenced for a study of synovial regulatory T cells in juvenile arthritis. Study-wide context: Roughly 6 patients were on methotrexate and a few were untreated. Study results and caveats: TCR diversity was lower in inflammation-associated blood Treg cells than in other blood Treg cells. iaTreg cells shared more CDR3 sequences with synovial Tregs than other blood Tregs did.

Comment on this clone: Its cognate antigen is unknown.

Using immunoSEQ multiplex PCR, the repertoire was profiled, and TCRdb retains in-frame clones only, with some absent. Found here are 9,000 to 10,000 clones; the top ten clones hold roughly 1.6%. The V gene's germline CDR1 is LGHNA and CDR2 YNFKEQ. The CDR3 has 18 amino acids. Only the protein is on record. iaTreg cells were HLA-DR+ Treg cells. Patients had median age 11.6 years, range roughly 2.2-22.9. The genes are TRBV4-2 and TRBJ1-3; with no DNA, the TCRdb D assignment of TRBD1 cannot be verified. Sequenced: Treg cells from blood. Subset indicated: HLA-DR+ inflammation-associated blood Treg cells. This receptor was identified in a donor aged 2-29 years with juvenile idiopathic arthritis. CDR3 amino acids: CASSQGIQAKPSGNTIYF.